This is a list of T cell receptor beta chains from one sample in a study of long-term antiretroviral therapy in people with HIV. Data came from immunoSEQ multiplex PCR; TCRdb stores just in-frame clones and leaves some out. This sample carries about 28,000 clones, 80% to 85% of them seen once, and the ten largest clones take less than 7%. Source: unsorted PBMCs, taken 0.4 years after starting antiretroviral therapy. These receptors were obtained from a man aged 18 to 29 with HIV. The CDR3 runs from the conserved cysteine through the conserved F or W.

J: TRBJ1-1; V: TRBV2; CDR3: CASPRGQRARTEAFF
J: TRBJ2-1; V: TRBV7-2; CDR3: CASSFSGGDEQFF
J: TRBJ2-1; V: TRBV7-3; CDR3: CASSLMESGGNEQFF
J: TRBJ1-2; V: TRBV11-2; CDR3: CASTGGPDYGYTF
J: TRBJ1-1; V: TRBV11-2; CDR3: CANSNPGNTEAFF
J: TRBJ1-1; V: TRBV7-8; CDR3: CASSLVKGNTEAFF
J: TRBJ2-4; V: TRBV7-6; CDR3: CASSLDNQGIQYF
J: TRBJ1-2; V: TRBV27; CDR3: CASSLSSRQGLRNYGYTF
J: TRBJ1-2; V: TRBV5-8; CDR3: CASSAGTGRQKGYTF
J: TRBJ2-7; V: TRBV7-9; CDR3: CASSPEGSYEQYF
J: TRBJ2-5; V: TRBV2; CDR3: CASSEAGGRGKQQETQYF
J: TRBJ1-1; V: TRBV27; CDR3: CASSFQARDRNTEAFF
J: TRBJ1-2; V: TRBV11-2; CDR3: CASSTRTGINYGYTF
J: TRBJ2-3; V: TRBV7-8; CDR3: CASSFGRGTDTQYF
J: TRBJ2-7; V: TRBV18; CDR3: CASSPLGLAGLEKYEQYF
J: TRBJ2-1; V: TRBV7-6; CDR3: CASSLLPSGYNEQFF
J: TRBJ2-3; V: TRBV27; CDR3: CASSIDTRNTDTQYF
J: TRBJ1-5; V: TRBV28; CDR3: CASTLVAETDQPQHF
J: TRBJ2-1; V: TRBV7-9; CDR3: CASSSSGRAENEQFF
J: TRBJ1-4; V: TRBV7-9; CDR3: CASSSATVRNEKLFF
J: TRBJ1-5; V: TRBV28; CDR3: CASSLWDRGDQPQHF
J: TRBJ2-3; V: TRBV9; CDR3: CASSSKTGGYADTQYF
J: TRBJ2-7; V: TRBV27; CDR3: CASSLTPGPGWSYEQYF
J: TRBJ1-4; V: TRBV7-2; CDR3: CASSIRQGTTNEKLFF
J: TRBJ2-7; V: TRBV4-1; CDR3: CASSEAASYEQYF
J: TRBJ1-2; V: TRBV4-1; CDR3: CASSQDRATGQVGYGYTF
J: TRBJ2-3; V: TRBV6-4; CDR3: CASSDPPGGTQYF
J: TRBJ1-2; V: TRBV2; CDR3: CASRRDIQYGYTF
J: TRBJ2-7; V: TRBV27; CDR3: CASSFSDSYEQYF
J: TRBJ2-1; V: TRBV13; CDR3: CASSSGLAVNEQFF
J: TRBJ1-2; V: TRBV27; CDR3: CASSFQGVNYGYTF
J: TRBJ1-2; V: TRBV9; CDR3: CASSPRDSLNYGYTF
J: TRBJ1-1; V: TRBV7-9; CDR3: CASSLNAGNTEAFF
J: TRBJ2-7; V: TRBV11-2; CDR3: CASSSYEQYF
J: TRBJ2-7; V: TRBV27; CDR3: CASSLSSGYEQYF
J: TRBJ1-1; V: TRBV29-1; CDR3: CSVGYEAFF
J: TRBJ2-3; V: TRBV2; CDR3: CASTILAGASTDTQYF
J: TRBJ2-3; V: TRBV5-4; CDR3: CASSSGPGTDTQYF
J: TRBJ1-1; V: TRBV6-6; CDR3: CASSYIQENTEAFF
J: TRBJ1-4; V: TRBV11-2; CDR3: CASSLGLRDSSEKLFF
J: TRBJ2-3; V: TRBV4-1; CDR3: CASSHTSGGLEADTQYF
J: TRBJ2-7; V: TRBV11-2; CDR3: CASSSDRGPYEQYF